The present entry profiles one T cell receptor beta chain with its context. No antigen is known for it. The CDR3 spans 15 residues. CDR1 and CDR2 (germline): MDHEN, SYDVKM. Unmatched junction bases numbered 8, after V lost 3 bases and J lost 4 bases. Both 60 Vbeta primers and 13 Jbeta primers went into the PCR. Libraries were prepared by immunoSEQ multiplex PCR; TCRdb keeps only in-frame clonotypes and omits some of them. The sample holds around 140,000 clones, roughly four fifths seen once. This sample is drawn from a study of cytomegalovirus exposure and HLA in healthy donors. Broader study findings: Later analysis found that TCR beta chains associated with HLA were more clonally expanded than other, equally common chains. It was taken for granted in presence/absence analyses that sequencing depth across donors was roughly uniform. When analyzed later, the rates of TCR association showed variation by HLA locus, with DRB1 the most and HLA-C the fewest.

The chain recombines TRBV28 with TRBJ2-7, with TRBD2 matching 8 bases. The sequencing input was PBMCs. This clonotype was sampled from a young man in good health and CMV-seropositive. The CDR3 protein is CASSFAAGEGYEQYF. The CDR3 DNA sequence: TGTGCCAGCAGTTTTGCAGCGGGAGAAGGGTACGAGCAGTACTTC.